This T cell receptor (beta chain) is from a study of graft-versus-host responses after intestinal transplantation. As to this clone: Antigen specificity is unknown.

Here immunoSEQ multiplex PCR was the method, and the copy in TCRdb shows in-frame clones only, minus some. Found here are tens of thousands of clones, about 95% of them singletons; the top ten hold about 0.2%. Germline CDR1 SGHNT, CDR2 YYREEE (reference sequence). This CDR3 is built from 17 residues. V lost 0 bases and J 0 bases, leaving 13 bases between the germline ends. This sequence was found in a human donor who was the organ donor for an intestinal transplant. Material: unstimulated CD4+ T cells sorted from spleen or lymph node cells, obtained before transplant. The chain combines TRBV5-4 with TRBJ2-1; D is perhaps TRBD1 or TRBD2 (5 bases each). DNA for the CDR3: TGTGCCAGCAGCTTGGTTGGGGGATCTAGCTCCTACAATGAGCAGTTCTTC. Protein product: CASSLVGGSSSYNEQFF. The full variable domain, completed using reference TRBV5-4 and TRBJ2-1, is ETGVTQSPTHLIKTRGQQVTLRCSSQSGHNTVSWYQQALGQGPQFIFQYYREEENGRGNFPPRFSGLQFPNYSSELNVNALELDDSALYLCASSLVGGSSSYNEQFFGPGTRLTVL.